This TCR beta chain is from a study of blood T cell repertoires in COVID-19. Germline V gene lookup returns CDR1 LNHDA and CDR2 SQIVND (reference sequence). The CDR3 has 14 amino acids. V lost 7 bases and J lost 9, with 19 bases in between. How the authors handled the data: Nucleated cell number was recorded as an estimate derived from reference gene primer amplification. Assay: immunoSEQ multiplex PCR; the TCRdb copy retains only in-frame clones and omits some. V and J calls and clone size are given by that table; D and trimming were obtained from the DNA. The table has 150,000 to 200,000 clones, approximately 84% seen once.

The gene calls are TRBV19 and TRBJ1-5; tentatively, D is TRBD1 (6 bases). The sequencing sample was made of peripheral blood. The sequence was collected from a human donor with acute or convalescent COVID-19. The donor label of this sample is uncertain. This CDR3 is CASIGQIAQGPQHF. The CDR3 bases are TGTGCCAGTATAGGACAGATAGCCCAAGGGCCCCAGCATTTT.